These 18 T cell receptor beta chains share one sample of origin, sequenced in a study of early T cells in non-severe SARS-CoV-2 infection. TCRdb re-called the 5' RACE reads with MiXCR, one entry per CDR3 protein. This sample yields about 30,000 distinct CDR3 sequences, of which about 6% are seen a single time; around 5% belongs to the top ten. The sample was whole blood. The receptors here all came from an adult who was a healthcare worker with PCR-confirmed SARS-CoV-2 infection or an uninfected control (not recorded which).

By sample fraction, this clonotype is medium-sized. The genes are TRBV29-1 and TRBJ2-6; possibly TRBD1 or TRBD2 for D (5 bases each). CDR1 SQVTM and CDR2 ANQGSEA come from the germline V gene. The CDR3 runs to 16 residues. The V gene lost 4 bases and the J gene lost 0 bases, with 13 bases spanning the gap. DNA for the CDR3: TGCAGCGTTGCTAGGGACGTCGACTCTGGGGCCAACGTCCTGACTTTC. Encoded protein: CSVARDVDSGANVLTF.

This clonotype has at least ten counts. J is TRBJ2-7 and V is TRBV28; TRBD1 or TRBD2 may be the D gene (6 bases each). The CDR3 is 14 residues long. V was clipped by 9 bases and J by 2 bases, with 17 bases between them. The germline gives CDR1 MDHEN, CDR2 SYDVKM. The CDR3 loop reads CASGGGRPTYEQYF. The DNA of the CDR3 is TGTGCCAGTGGAGGGGGGCGTCCAACCTACGAGCAGTACTTC.

This clonotype was picked up many times. The rearrangement joins TRBV3-1 to TRBJ1-2, with 7 bases that match TRBD1. From germline, CDR1 is LGHDT and CDR2 YNNKEL (reference sequence). The CDR3 sequence is 15 residues long. V shed 0 bases, J shed 4 bases, and the junction held 5 bases outside the gene matches. The CDR3 loop is CASSQDPTGSYGYTF. In DNA form, the CDR3 reads TGTGCCAGCAGCCAAGACCCGACAGGGTCCTATGGCTACACCTTC.

V gene TRBV9 combines with J gene TRBJ2-2; TRBD2 matches at 7 bases. The CDR3 totals 16 residues. V was pared by 2 bases and J by 3 bases, with 7 bases of the junction left unmatched. CDR1 and CDR2 (germline): SGDLS, YYNGEE. CDR3 amino acids: CASSVRFAGDTGELFF. CDR3 coding DNA: TGTGCCAGCAGCGTCCGCTTCGCGGGAGACACCGGGGAGCTGTTTTTT.

This clonotype was recorded at least ten times. DNA of the CDR3: TGTGCCAGCAGCTCTCTGCCAGGTTCACCCCTCCACTTT. This codes for CASSSLPGSPLHF. This sequence joins TRBV7-9 and TRBJ1-6, with unresolved D. The germline V and J ends were trimmed by 4 bases and 9 bases, with 10 bases remaining between them. Germline lookup yields CDR1 SEHNR and CDR2 FQNEAQ (reference sequence). This CDR3 is built from 13 residues.

This clonotype was recorded a few times. The rearrangement uses TRBV6-5 and TRBJ1-1; 9 positions agree with TRBD1. Germline CDR1 MNHEY, CDR2 SVGAGI. Unmatched junction bases numbered 8, after V lost 5 bases and J lost 10 bases. The CDR3 sequence is 13 residues long. CDR3 in amino acids: CASSRTGDTRAFF. Here the CDR3 DNA reads TGTGCCAGCAGTCGGACAGGGGATACTAGAGCTTTCTTT.

In its sample, this clonotype was seen a few times. This rearrangement joins TRBV20-1 to TRBJ2-1, with 10 positions matching TRBD2. Germline loops: CDR1 DFQATT, CDR2 SNEGSKA (reference sequence). The CDR3 is 17 residues long. The CDR3 bases are TGCAGCCCCTCTCTCCTTTATAGCGGGAGGATTTACAATGAGCAGTTCTTC. Residues: CSPSLLYSGRIYNEQFF.

This clonotype occurred many times. The chain uses TRBV3-1 and TRBJ2-1, with TRBD2 identical over 7 bases. This CDR3 has 13 amino acids. The V and J ends lost 1 base and 9 bases, in that order; junction bases with no gene match: 3. Germline lookup yields CDR1 LGHDT and CDR2 YNNKEL (reference sequence). Here the CDR3 DNA reads TGTGCCAGCAGCCAAGTACTAGCGTCTGAGCAGTTCTTC. Residues: CASSQVLASEQFF.

This clonotype was seen many times. The CDR3 is CASIPEGRTNTGELFF. In nucleotides, the CDR3 is TGTGCCAGCATCCCCGAAGGGAGGACGAACACCGGGGAGCTGTTTTTT. V gene TRBV2 combines with J gene TRBJ2-2; tentatively, D is TRBD2 (6 bases). V lost 7 bases to trimming and J lost 0 bases, with 15 bases between them. This CDR3 spans 16 amino acids. Germline V gives CDR1 SNHLY, CDR2 FYNNEI.

This clonotype has ten or more counts. The chain is built from TRBV13 and TRBJ2-7; D remains ambiguous. Germline CDR1 reads PRHDT; CDR2 reads FYEKMQ (reference sequence). This CDR3 has 18 residues. V gave up 4 bases and J gave up 2 bases, with 24 bases separating them. As DNA, the CDR3 is TGTGCCAGCAGCTCCGCTTCGGCCATGGGCAGGTCGCCCTACGAGCAGTACTTC. Translation gives CASSSASAMGRSPYEQYF.

The table lists this clonotype with many counts. This chain's CDR3 is CASSPSGREPYEQYF. DNA for the CDR3: TGTGCCAGCAGTCCCTCGGGGCGGGAGCCCTACGAGCAGTACTTC. V is TRBV27 and J is TRBJ2-7; 7 bases line up with TRBD2. This CDR3 has 15 amino acids. J was trimmed by 2 bases and V by 5 bases; bases with no gene match: 9. Germline V CDR1 and CDR2: MNHEY, SMNVEV (reference sequence).

This clonotype was seen many times. The V and J genes are TRBV20-1 and TRBJ2-5; 14 bases are shared with TRBD2. V gave up 6 bases and J gave up 5 bases; unmatched junction bases: 8. The germline gives CDR1 DFQATT, CDR2 SNEGSKA (reference sequence). This CDR3 contains 15 residues. CDR3 sequence reads: CSADPGTSGSETQYF. CDR3 nucleotides: TGCAGTGCGGATCCCGGGACTAGCGGGAGTGAGACCCAGTACTTC.

This clonotype has at least ten counts. The chain uses TRBV27 and TRBJ1-2; D gene ambiguous. The CDR3 covers 14 residues. The germline CDR1 and CDR2 sequences are MNHEY and SMNVEV (reference sequence). The ends were cut back, 4 bases at V and 0 bases at J, with 9 bases in the middle. The CDR3 here is CASSSSVANYGYTF. The CDR3 DNA sequence: TGTGCCAGCAGTTCAAGTGTTGCTAACTATGGCTACACCTTC.

This clonotype came up a few times. V and J are TRBV29-1 and TRBJ1-1; D gene ambiguous. Looked up from germline, CDR1 is SQVTM and CDR2 is ANQGSEA. This CDR3 spans 13 amino acids. V was shortened by 5 bases and J by 4 bases, with 14 bases between the two germline ends. The CDR3 DNA sequence: TGCAGCGTTACCAGGAGTGGGAGCACTGAAGCTTTCTTT. Amino acids: CSVTRSGSTEAFF. Full variable domain (missing parts from reference TRBV29-1 and TRBJ1-1): SAVISQKPSRDICQRGTSLTIQCQVDSQVTMMFWYRQQPGQSLTLIATANQGSEATYESGFVIDKFPISRPNLTFSTLTVSNMSPEDSSIYLCSVTRSGSTEAFFGQGTRLTVV.

This clonotype was seen many times. The rearrangement joins TRBV3-1 to TRBJ2-7; 8 nucleotides match TRBD1. V was clipped by 0 bases and J by 4 bases; unmatched bases: 5. The germline V gene has CDR1 LGHDT and CDR2 YNNKEL (reference sequence). The CDR3 consists of 15 residues. For the CDR3, the DNA is TGTGCCAGCAGCCAAGATCAGGGGGCTGGGTACGAGCAGTACTTC. Encoded protein: CASSQDQGAGYEQYF.

The table lists this clonotype with many counts. The chain uses TRBV20-1 and TRBJ2-5, with a possible D match to TRBD2 (5 bases). Germline CDR1 and CDR2: DFQATT and SNEGSKA (reference sequence). With 0 bases removed from V and 4 bases from J, the gap between germline ends came to 12 bases. This CDR3 has 14 amino acids. The CDR3: CSARDRAGLETQYF. The CDR3 coding sequence is TGCAGTGCTAGAGATAGGGCGGGTTTAGAGACCCAGTACTTC.

This clonotype was found many times. In DNA form, the CDR3 reads TGTGCCAGCAGTGAGGGGGATTCCTCTGGGGCCAACGTCCTGACTTTC. Translation gives CASSEGDSSGANVLTF. The rearrangement joins TRBV12-3 or TRBV12-4 to TRBJ2-6; possibly TRBD1 for D (6 bases). The ends were cut back, 5 bases at V and 0 bases at J, with 11 bases in the middle. This CDR3 has 16 amino acids.

This clonotype has a count of ten or more. This chain joins TRBV6-6 and TRBJ2-7; 12 bases agree with TRBD2. Germline values: CDR1 MNHNY, CDR2 SVGAGI (reference sequence). CDR3 size: 15 residues. Trimming cost V 4 bases and J 0 bases; bases outside gene matches: 1. Here the CDR3 reads CASSSSGRVSYEQYF. The CDR3 DNA sequence: TGTGCCAGCAGTTCTAGCGGGAGGGTCTCCTACGAGCAGTACTTC.